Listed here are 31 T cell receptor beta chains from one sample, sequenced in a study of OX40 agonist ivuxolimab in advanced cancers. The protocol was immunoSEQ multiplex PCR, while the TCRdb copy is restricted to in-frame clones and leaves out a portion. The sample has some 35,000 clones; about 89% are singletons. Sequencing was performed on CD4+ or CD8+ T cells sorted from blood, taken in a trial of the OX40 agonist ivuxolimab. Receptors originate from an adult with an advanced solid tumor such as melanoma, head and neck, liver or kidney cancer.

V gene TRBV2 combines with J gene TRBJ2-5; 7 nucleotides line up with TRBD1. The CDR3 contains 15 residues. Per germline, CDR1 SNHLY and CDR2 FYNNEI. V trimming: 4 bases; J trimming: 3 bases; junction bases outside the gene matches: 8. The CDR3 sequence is CASSGGVGTEETQYF. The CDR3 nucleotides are TGTGCCAGCAGTGGTGGAGTCGGGACAGAAGAGACCCAGTACTTC.

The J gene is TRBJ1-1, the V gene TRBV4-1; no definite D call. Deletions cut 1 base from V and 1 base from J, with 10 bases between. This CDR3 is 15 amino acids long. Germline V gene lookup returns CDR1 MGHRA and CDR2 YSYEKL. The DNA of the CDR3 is TGCGCCAGCAGCCAAGTACCGGGAGGGAACACTGAAGCTTTCTTT. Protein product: CASSQVPGGNTEAFF.

The DNA of the CDR3 is TGTGCCAGCAGCCAAGATAGACGGGCTGACGAGCAGTACTTC. This codes for CASSQDRRADEQYF. The gene calls are TRBV4-2 and TRBJ2-7; D is uncertain. Germline CDR1 LGHNA, CDR2 YNFKEQ. Trimming pared 0 bases from V and 5 bases from J, leaving 11 bases between. This CDR3 contains 14 residues.

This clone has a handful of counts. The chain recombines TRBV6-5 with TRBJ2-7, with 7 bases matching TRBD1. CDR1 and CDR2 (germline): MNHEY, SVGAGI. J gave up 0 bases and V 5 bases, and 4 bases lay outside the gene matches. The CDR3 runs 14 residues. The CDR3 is CASSLRDSSYEQYF. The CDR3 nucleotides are TGTGCCAGCAGTCTTCGGGACAGCTCCTACGAGCAGTACTTC.

CDR3 DNA sequence: TGTGCCAGTAGTACAGGACAGGGGAACGTTTTGGGCTCCTACGAGCAGTACTTC. Translation: CASSTGQGNVLGSYEQYF. This chain links TRBV19 with TRBJ2-7; 9 nucleotides match TRBD1. The germline gives CDR1 LNHDA, CDR2 SQIVND (reference sequence). With V trimmed by 4 bases and J by 0 bases, 13 bases remained unmatched. The CDR3 consists of 18 residues.

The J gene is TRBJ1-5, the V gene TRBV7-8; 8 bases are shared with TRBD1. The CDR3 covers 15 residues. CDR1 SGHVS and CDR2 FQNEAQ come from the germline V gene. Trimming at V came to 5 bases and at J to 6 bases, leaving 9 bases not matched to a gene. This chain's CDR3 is CASSPGTGGGQPQHF. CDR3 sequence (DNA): TGTGCCAGCAGCCCTGGGACAGGCGGAGGTCAGCCCCAGCATTTT.

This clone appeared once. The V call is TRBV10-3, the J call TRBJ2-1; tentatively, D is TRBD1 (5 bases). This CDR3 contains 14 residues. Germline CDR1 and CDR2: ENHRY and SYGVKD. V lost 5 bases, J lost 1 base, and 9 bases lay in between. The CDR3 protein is CAISPRQSYNEQFF. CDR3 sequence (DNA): TGTGCCATCAGTCCCCGACAGTCCTACAATGAGCAGTTCTTC.

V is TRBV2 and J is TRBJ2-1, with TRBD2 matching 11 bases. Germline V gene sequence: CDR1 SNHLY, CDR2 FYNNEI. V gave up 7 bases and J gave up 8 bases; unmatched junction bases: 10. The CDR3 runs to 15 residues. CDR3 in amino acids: CASTPLAGDPHEQFF. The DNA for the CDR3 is TGTGCCAGCACCCCACTAGCGGGAGATCCCCATGAGCAGTTCTTC.

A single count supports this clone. The CDR3 DNA reads as TGTGCCAGCAGCCCCCCGTTGCAGGGGCATGCCTACGAGCAGTACTTC. Translated, it gives CASSPPLQGHAYEQYF. The V and J genes are TRBV28 and TRBJ2-7; D possibly corresponds to TRBD1 (6 bases). The CDR3 length is 16 residues. The germline V and J ends were trimmed by 6 bases and 2 bases, with 20 bases remaining between them. CDR1 is MDHEN and CDR2 is SYDVKM in the germline V gene.

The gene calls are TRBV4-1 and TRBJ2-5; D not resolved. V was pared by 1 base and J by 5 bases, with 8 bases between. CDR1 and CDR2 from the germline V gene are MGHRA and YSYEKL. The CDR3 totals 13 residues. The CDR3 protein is CASSQGPWETQYF. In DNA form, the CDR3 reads TGCGCCAGCAGCCAAGGTCCTTGGGAGACCCAGTACTTC.

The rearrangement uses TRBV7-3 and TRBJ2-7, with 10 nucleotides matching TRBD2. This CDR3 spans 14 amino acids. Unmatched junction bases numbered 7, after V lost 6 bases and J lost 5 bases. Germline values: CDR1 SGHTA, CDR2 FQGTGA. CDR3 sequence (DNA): TGTGCCAGCAGGACCGGGACTAGCGACCACGAGCAGTACTTC. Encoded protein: CASRTGTSDHEQYF.

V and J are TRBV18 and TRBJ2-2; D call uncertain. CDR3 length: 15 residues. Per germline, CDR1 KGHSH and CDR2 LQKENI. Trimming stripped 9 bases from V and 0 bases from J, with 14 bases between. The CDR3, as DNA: TGTGCCAGTTCCCCCGGAAGCCCGAACACCGGGGAGCTGTTTTTT. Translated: CASSPGSPNTGELFF. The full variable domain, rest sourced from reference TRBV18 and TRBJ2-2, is NAGVMQNPRHLVRRRGQEARLRCSPMKGHSHVYWYRQLPEEGLKFMVYLQKENIIDESGMPKERFSAEFPKEGPSILRIQQVVRGDSAAYFCASSPGSPNTGELFFGEGSRLTVL.

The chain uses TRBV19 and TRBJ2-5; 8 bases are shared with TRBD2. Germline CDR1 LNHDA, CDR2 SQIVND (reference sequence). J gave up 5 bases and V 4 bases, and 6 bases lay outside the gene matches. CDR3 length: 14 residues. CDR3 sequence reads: CASSRPGLGETQYF. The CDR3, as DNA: TGTGCCAGTAGTAGGCCGGGACTAGGGGAGACCCAGTACTTC.

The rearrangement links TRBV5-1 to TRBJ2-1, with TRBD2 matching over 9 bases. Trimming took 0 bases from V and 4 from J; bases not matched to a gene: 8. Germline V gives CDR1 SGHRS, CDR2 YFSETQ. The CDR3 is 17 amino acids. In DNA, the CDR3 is TGCGCCAGCAGCTTGGCCCCCGGACTAGCGCCATACAATGAGCAGTTCTTC. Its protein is CASSLAPGLAPYNEQFF. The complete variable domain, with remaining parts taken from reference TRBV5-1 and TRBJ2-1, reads KAGVTQTPRYLIKTRGQQVTLSCSPISGHRSVSWYQQTPGQGLQFLFEYFSETQRNKGNFPGRFSGRQFSNSRSEMNVSTLELGDSALYLCASSLAPGLAPYNEQFFGPGTRLTVL.

CDR3: CASSPGTGFHEQYF. The CDR3 DNA reads TGTGCCAGCTCACCCGGGACAGGGTTCCACGAGCAGTACTTC. The rearrangement links TRBV18 to TRBJ2-7; 9 nucleotides align to TRBD1. V lost 3 bases, J lost 5 bases, and 5 bases stayed unmatched. CDR1 is KGHSH, CDR2 LQKENI, per germline. This CDR3 has 14 residues.

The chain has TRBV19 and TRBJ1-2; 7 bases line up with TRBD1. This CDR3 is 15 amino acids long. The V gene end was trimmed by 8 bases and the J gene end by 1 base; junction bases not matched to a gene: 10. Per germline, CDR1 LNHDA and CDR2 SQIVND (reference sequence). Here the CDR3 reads CASSFRQGGNYGYTF. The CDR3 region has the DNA TGTGCCAGTTCCTTCCGACAGGGCGGTAACTATGGCTACACCTTC.

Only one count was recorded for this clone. The CDR3 DNA reads TGCGCCAGCAGCCAAGTGTCCGTCCTCTCAGGCTATGGCTACACCTTC. It codes for CASSQVSVLSGYGYTF. The rearrangement uses TRBV4-1 and TRBJ1-2; D ambiguous. The CDR3 extends over 16 amino acids. V was shortened by 1 base and J by 4 bases, with 16 bases between the two germline ends. Per the germline V gene, CDR1 is MGHRA and CDR2 is YSYEKL.

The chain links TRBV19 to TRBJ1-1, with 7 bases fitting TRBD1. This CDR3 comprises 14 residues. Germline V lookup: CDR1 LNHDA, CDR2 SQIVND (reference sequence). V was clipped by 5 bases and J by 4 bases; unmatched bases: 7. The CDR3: CASSHRQGGTEAFF. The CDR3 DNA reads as TGTGCCAGTAGTCACCGACAGGGTGGCACTGAAGCTTTCTTT.

The DNA for the CDR3 is TGCGCCAGCAGCCAAGAAGCATCGTCCTACGAGCAGTACTTC. It translates to CASSQEASSYEQYF. The V and J genes are TRBV4-1 and TRBJ2-7; D remains ambiguous. Trimming took 0 bases from V and 1 from J, leaving 7 bases between them. Germline V CDR1 and CDR2: MGHRA, YSYEKL. CDR3 length: 14 residues.

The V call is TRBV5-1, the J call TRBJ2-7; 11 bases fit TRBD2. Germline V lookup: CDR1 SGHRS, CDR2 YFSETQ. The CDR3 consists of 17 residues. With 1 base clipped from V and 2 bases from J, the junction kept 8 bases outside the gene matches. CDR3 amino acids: CASSLLASGGSTYEQYF. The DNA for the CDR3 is TGCGCCAGCAGCTTGTTGGCTAGCGGGGGGTCTACCTACGAGCAGTACTTC.

In nucleotides, the CDR3 is TGTGCCAGCTCACCAAACACAGGGTTCGGGGCTGGCTACACCTTC. Its translation: CASSPNTGFGAGYTF. The chain uses TRBV18 and TRBJ1-2; weak D call: TRBD1 (6 bases). The length of the CDR3 is 15 residues. Looked up from germline, CDR1 is KGHSH and CDR2 is LQKENI. V was shortened by 2 bases and J by 7 bases, with 17 bases between the two germline ends.

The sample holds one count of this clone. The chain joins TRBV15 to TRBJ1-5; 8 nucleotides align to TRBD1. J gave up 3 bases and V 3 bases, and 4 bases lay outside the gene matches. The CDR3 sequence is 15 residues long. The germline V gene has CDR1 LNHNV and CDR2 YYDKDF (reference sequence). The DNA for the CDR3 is TGTGCCACCAGCAGGACAGGGGTGGACAATCAGCCCCAGCATTTT. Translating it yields CATSRTGVDNQPQHF.

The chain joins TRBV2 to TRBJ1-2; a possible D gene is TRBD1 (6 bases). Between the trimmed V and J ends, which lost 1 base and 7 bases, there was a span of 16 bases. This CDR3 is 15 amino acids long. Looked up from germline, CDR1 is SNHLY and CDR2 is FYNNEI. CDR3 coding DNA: TGTGCCAGCAGTGAAGGTTACAGGGATTCAGGTGGCTACACCTTC. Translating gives CASSEGYRDSGGYTF. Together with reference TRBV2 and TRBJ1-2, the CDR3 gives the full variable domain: EPEVTQTPSHQVTQMGQEVILRCVPISNHLYFYWYRQILGQKVEFLVSFYNNEISEKSEIFDDQFSVERPDGSNFTLKIRSTKLEDSAMYFCASSEGYRDSGGYTFGSGTRLTVV.

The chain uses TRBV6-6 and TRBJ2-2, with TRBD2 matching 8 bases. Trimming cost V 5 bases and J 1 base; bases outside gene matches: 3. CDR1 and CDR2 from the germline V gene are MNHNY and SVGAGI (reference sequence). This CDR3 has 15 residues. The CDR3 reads CASSRGLGNTGELFF. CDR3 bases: TGTGCCAGCAGTAGGGGACTAGGGAACACCGGGGAGCTGTTTTTT.

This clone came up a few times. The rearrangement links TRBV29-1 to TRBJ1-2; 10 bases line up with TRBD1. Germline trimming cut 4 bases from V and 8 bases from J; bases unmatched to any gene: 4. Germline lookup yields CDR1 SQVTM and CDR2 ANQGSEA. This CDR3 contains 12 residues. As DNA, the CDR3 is TGCAGCGTTGGGGACAGGGGCAGGGGCTACACCTTC. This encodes CSVGDRGRGYTF.

The CDR3 reads CASSLAWTGMVEQYF. The CDR3 DNA follows: TGTGCCAGCAGCTTAGCATGGACGGGAATGGTCGAGCAGTACTTC. The chain couples TRBV7-2 to TRBJ2-7, with a weak D call TRBD2 (5 bases). Germline-derived CDR1 and CDR2 are SGHTA and FQGNSA. V lost 0 bases, J lost 6 bases, and 15 bases lay in between. The CDR3 covers 15 residues.

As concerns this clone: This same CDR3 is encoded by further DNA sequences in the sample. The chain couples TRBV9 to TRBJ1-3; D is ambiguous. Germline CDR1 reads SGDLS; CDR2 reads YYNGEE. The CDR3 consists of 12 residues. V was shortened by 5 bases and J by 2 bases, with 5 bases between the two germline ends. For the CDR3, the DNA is TGTGCCAGCAGGGGCGCTGGAAACACCATATATTTT. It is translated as CASRGAGNTIYF.

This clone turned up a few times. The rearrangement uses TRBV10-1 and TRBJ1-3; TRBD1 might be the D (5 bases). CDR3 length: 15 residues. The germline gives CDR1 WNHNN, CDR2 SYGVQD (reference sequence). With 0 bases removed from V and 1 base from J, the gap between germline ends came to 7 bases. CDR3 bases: TGCGCCAGCAGTGAGTCGAAGGGGTCTGGAAACACCATATATTTT. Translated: CASSESKGSGNTIYF.

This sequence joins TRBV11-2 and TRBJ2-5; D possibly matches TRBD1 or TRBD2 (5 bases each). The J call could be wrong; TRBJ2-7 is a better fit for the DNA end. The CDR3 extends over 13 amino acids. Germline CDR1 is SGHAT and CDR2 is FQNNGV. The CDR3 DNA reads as TGTGCCAGCAGCTTCCGAGGGGTCTACGAGCAGTACTTC. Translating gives CASSFRGVYEQYF.

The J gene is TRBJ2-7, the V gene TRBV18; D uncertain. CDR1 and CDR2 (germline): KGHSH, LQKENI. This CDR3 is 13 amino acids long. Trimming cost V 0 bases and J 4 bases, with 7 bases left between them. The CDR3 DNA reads TGTGCCAGCTCACCACCCCCCGGGTACGAGCAGTACTTC. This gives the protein CASSPPPGYEQYF.

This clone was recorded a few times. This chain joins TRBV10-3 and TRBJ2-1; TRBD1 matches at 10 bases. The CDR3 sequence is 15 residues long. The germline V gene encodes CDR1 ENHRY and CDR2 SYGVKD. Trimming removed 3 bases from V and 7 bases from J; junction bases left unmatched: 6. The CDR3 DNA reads TGTGCCATCAGTGAAGTGACAGGGGGCCGAAATGAGCAGTTCTTC. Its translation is CAISEVTGGRNEQFF.